A selection of T cell receptor beta chains follows, all from one sample in a study of shared clonotypes between healthy human individuals. The table came from immunoSEQ multiplex PCR; TCRdb's copy has only in-frame clones and leaves some out. Counted here are millions of clones, 85% to 95% occurring once; the ten biggest clones make up under 0.15%. The material sequenced was naive CD4+ T cells sorted from blood. The receptor source for this set is a man in his late teens or twenties in good health. Both conserved end residues are part of each CDR3. The D gene is left open where the match is weak. Clone size is shown for a subset of rows, as once, few, many or a class of expanded clone.

once	-	TRBV5-1	TRBJ2-1	CASSSWTQTDNEQFF	TGCGCCAGCAGCTCGTGGACCCAAACAGACAATGAGCAGTTCTTC
-	-	TRBV28	TRBJ1-1	CASSPKGGVNTEAFF	TGTGCCAGCAGTCCTAAAGGGGGGGTGAACACTGAAGCTTTCTTT
-	-	TRBV5-1	TRBJ2-7	CATSRGGEGSYEQYF	TGCGCCACCTCGAGGGGGGGCGAGGGGTCCTACGAGCAGTACTTC
-	-	TRBV7-9	TRBJ1-4	CASSPGEAPNEKLFF	TGTGCCAGCAGCCCCGGAGAGGCCCCGAATGAAAAACTGTTTTTT
-	TRBD2	TRBV5-4	TRBJ2-7	CASSLTSGSYEQYF	TGTGCCAGCAGCTTGACTAGCGGGAGCTACGAGCAGTACTTC
-	TRBD1	TRBV9	TRBJ1-2	CASSALDRIGYGYTF	TGTGCCAGCAGCGCATTGGACAGGATAGGTTATGGCTACACCTTC
-	-	TRBV10-3	TRBJ2-7	CAISDVVLNVDEQYF	TGTGCCATCAGTGACGTGGTCCTTAACGTGGACGAGCAGTACTTC
-	-	TRBV11-2	TRBJ2-5	CASSLDGLRLRQETQYF	TGTGCCAGCAGCTTAGATGGACTCCGGCTCAGACAAGAGACCCAGTACTTC
-	TRBD1	TRBV19	TRBJ2-1	CASSKTTGTGSHEQFF	TGTGCCAGTAGTAAAACAACCGGGACAGGGTCCCATGAGCAGTTCTTC
-	-	TRBV2	TRBJ2-1	CASFTSFAPYNEQFF	TGTGCCAGCTTCACTAGTTTTGCTCCCTACAATGAGCAGTTCTTC
-	TRBD1	TRBV18	TRBJ2-7	CASSPEGQYYEQYF	TGTGCCAGCTCACCTGAGGGACAGTACTACGAGCAGTACTTC
-	TRBD2	TRBV18	TRBJ2-7	CASSRTSGSSYEQYF	TGTGCCAGCTCACGGACTAGCGGGAGTAGCTACGAGCAGTACTTC
-	TRBD2	TRBV29-1	TRBJ2-5	CSARLAGAGTQYF	TGCAGCGCGAGACTAGCGGGGGCGGGGACCCAGTACTTC
-	-	TRBV5-1	TRBJ2-3	CASSAGQNTDTQYF	TGCGCCAGCAGCGCGGGACAAAACACAGATACGCAGTATTTT
-	TRBD1	TRBV5-1	TRBJ2-7	CASSSDWGTAEQYF	TGCGCCAGCAGCTCCGATTGGGGGACAGCCGAGCAGTACTTC
-	-	TRBV10-1	TRBJ2-7	CASSEAGFYEQYF	TGCGCCAGCAGTGAGGCCGGATTCTACGAGCAGTACTTC
-	-	TRBV6-6	TRBJ1-5	CASSYFGQPRNQPQHF	TGTGCCAGCAGTTACTTCGGACAGCCGCGCAATCAGCCCCAGCATTTT